A selection of T cell receptor beta chains follows, all from one sample in a study of cytotoxic CD8 clonotypes in ibrutinib-treated CLL. The data were produced by immunoSEQ multiplex PCR, yet TCRdb's version contains in-frame clones alone and is incomplete. Of about 140,000 clones listed, approximately 90% are singletons. This specimen was PBMCs, taken after 12 months of ibrutinib treatment. The receptors derive from a human donor with chronic lymphocytic leukemia. The CDR3 runs from the conserved cysteine through the conserved F or W. The D gene is left open where the match is weak. Not all rows give a size; the values are once, few, many and, for expanded clones, a class.

cdr3_length: 15
d_call: .
j_call: TRBJ1-1
clone_size: .
v_call: TRBV5-1
cdr3_nt: TGCGCCAGCAGCCCAGAAGGGACAAGGAACACTGAAGCTTTCTTT
cdr3_aa: CASSPEGTRNTEAFF

cdr3_length: 14
d_call: .
j_call: TRBJ2-7
clone_size: once
v_call: TRBV5-6
cdr3_nt: TGTGCCAGCAGCTTGGAGCTAGGCTCCTACGAGCAGTACTTC
cdr3_aa: CASSLELGSYEQYF

cdr3_length: 15
d_call: TRBD1
j_call: TRBJ2-5
clone_size: .
v_call: TRBV9
cdr3_nt: TGTGCCAGCAGCGTAGGGGACAGGGGTGGGGAGACCCAGTACTTC
cdr3_aa: CASSVGDRGGETQYF

cdr3_length: 15
d_call: TRBD1
j_call: TRBJ2-1
clone_size: .
v_call: TRBV9
cdr3_nt: TGTGCCAGCAGCCCACAGGGGAACTCCTACAATGAGCAGTTCTTC
cdr3_aa: CASSPQGNSYNEQFF

cdr3_length: 16
d_call: .
j_call: TRBJ2-6
clone_size: .
v_call: TRBV29-1
cdr3_nt: TGCAGCGTGCCACGGGACGGTGGCTCTGGGGCCAACGTCCTGACTTTC
cdr3_aa: CSVPRDGGSGANVLTF

cdr3_length: 14
d_call: .
j_call: TRBJ1-3
clone_size: .
v_call: TRBV9
cdr3_nt: TGTGCCAGCAGCGTAGGCACAGGTAGAAACATCATATATTTT
cdr3_aa: CASSVGTGRNIIYF

cdr3_length: 11
d_call: .
j_call: TRBJ2-2
clone_size: .
v_call: TRBV6-5
cdr3_nt: TGTGCCAGCCAAAGGGGGGGGGAGCTGTTTTTT
cdr3_aa: CASQRGGELFF

cdr3_length: 14
d_call: .
j_call: TRBJ1-2
clone_size: .
v_call: TRBV18
cdr3_nt: TGTGCCAGCTCACCCGCCCAAGGGTCCCATGGCTACACCTTC
cdr3_aa: CASSPAQGSHGYTF

cdr3_length: 13
d_call: .
j_call: TRBJ2-7
clone_size: .
v_call: TRBV7-2
cdr3_nt: TGTGCCAGCAGCTTAGTCCAGGAGAGCGAGCAGTACTTC
cdr3_aa: CASSLVQESEQYF

cdr3_length: 19
d_call: .
j_call: TRBJ2-5
clone_size: few
v_call: TRBV21-1
cdr3_nt: TGTGCCAGCACCCACGGGGGACTAGCGGGAGAATCCCCCCCAGAGACCCAGTACTTC
cdr3_aa: CASTHGGLAGESPPETQYF

cdr3_length: 11
d_call: .
j_call: TRBJ2-1
clone_size: few
v_call: TRBV20-1
cdr3_nt: TGCAGTCGACTAAGCGAGAATGAGCAGTTCTTC
cdr3_aa: CSRLSENEQFF

cdr3_length: 14
d_call: .
j_call: TRBJ1-1
clone_size: .
v_call: TRBV5-1
cdr3_nt: TGCGCCAGCAGCTTGGTCGCGGGGGACACTGAAGCTTTCTTT
cdr3_aa: CASSLVAGDTEAFF

cdr3_length: 12
d_call: .
j_call: TRBJ1-2
clone_size: .
v_call: TRBV19
cdr3_nt: TGTGCCAGTAGTATCGGAGGGCCTTTGCACACCTTC
cdr3_aa: CASSIGGPLHTF

cdr3_length: 12
d_call: .
j_call: TRBJ2-7
clone_size: once
v_call: TRBV5-1
cdr3_nt: TGCGCCAGCAGCTTGGGCCGCTACGAGCAGTACTTC
cdr3_aa: CASSLGRYEQYF

cdr3_length: 15
d_call: .
j_call: TRBJ2-6
clone_size: .
v_call: TRBV10-3
cdr3_nt: TGTGCCATCAGTGAGTCGGTGCCTGGGGCCAACGTCCTGACTTTC
cdr3_aa: CAISESVPGANVLTF

cdr3_length: 18
d_call: .
j_call: TRBJ2-4
clone_size: once
v_call: TRBV7-2
cdr3_nt: TGTGCCAGCAGCCCCCCCGGGACATTGCCTCTAGCCAAAAACATTCAGTACTTC
cdr3_aa: CASSPPGTLPLAKNIQYF

cdr3_length: 15
d_call: .
j_call: TRBJ2-1
clone_size: .
v_call: TRBV11-2
cdr3_nt: TGTGCCAGCAGCTCGGGACTCCCCCCAATGAATGAGCAGTTCTTC
cdr3_aa: CASSSGLPPMNEQFF

cdr3_length: 13
d_call: .
j_call: TRBJ2-7
clone_size: once
v_call: TRBV28
cdr3_nt: TGTGCCAGCTACGAGGGAGGCTCCTACGAGCAGTACTTC
cdr3_aa: CASYEGGSYEQYF

cdr3_length: 14
d_call: .
j_call: TRBJ2-7
clone_size: .
v_call: TRBV6-5
cdr3_nt: TGTGCCAGCAGGCTTAGGGACACTTCCTACGAGCAGTACTTC
cdr3_aa: CASRLRDTSYEQYF

cdr3_length: 14
d_call: .
j_call: TRBJ2-7
clone_size: .
v_call: TRBV6-5
cdr3_nt: TGTGCCAGCAGTCGAGAGGGACCGAACTACGAGCAGTACTTC
cdr3_aa: CASSREGPNYEQYF

cdr3_length: 16
d_call: TRBD2
j_call: TRBJ2-3
clone_size: .
v_call: TRBV5-1
cdr3_nt: TGCGCCAGCAGCTTGGGGACTAGCGAGATCACAGATACGCAGTATTTT
cdr3_aa: CASSLGTSEITDTQYF

cdr3_length: 15
d_call: .
j_call: TRBJ1-4
clone_size: .
v_call: TRBV27
cdr3_nt: TGTGCCAGCAGTTCCTACAGGACGGTTGGGGAAAAACTGTTTTTT
cdr3_aa: CASSSYRTVGEKLFF

cdr3_length: 13
d_call: .
j_call: TRBJ2-7
clone_size: .
v_call: TRBV27
cdr3_nt: TGTGCCAGCAGTGGAGGACTACCCTACGAGCAGTACTTC
cdr3_aa: CASSGGLPYEQYF

cdr3_length: 16
d_call: TRBD2
j_call: TRBJ2-5
clone_size: .
v_call: TRBV19
cdr3_nt: TGTGCCAGTAGTACACCGTTGACTAGCGGGCAAGAGACCCAGTACTTC
cdr3_aa: CASSTPLTSGQETQYF

cdr3_length: 13
d_call: .
j_call: TRBJ1-5
clone_size: .
v_call: TRBV6-5
cdr3_nt: TGTGCCAGCAGTTGGACAGTAAATCAGCCCCAGCATTTT
cdr3_aa: CASSWTVNQPQHF

cdr3_length: 16
d_call: .
j_call: TRBJ2-3
clone_size: .
v_call: TRBV4-1
cdr3_nt: TGCGCCAGCAGCCAAGTTCACCCGGGAGTAGGAGATACGCAGTATTTT
cdr3_aa: CASSQVHPGVGDTQYF

cdr3_length: 16
d_call: .
j_call: TRBJ1-1
clone_size: .
v_call: TRBV11-3
cdr3_nt: TGTGCCAGCAGTTTTGGGGGAGGAACCCTGAACACTGAAGCTTTCTTT
cdr3_aa: CASSFGGGTLNTEAFF

cdr3_length: 14
d_call: TRBD1
j_call: TRBJ2-2
clone_size: .
v_call: TRBV19
cdr3_nt: TGTGCCAGTACCGTGGGACAGGGGACCGGGGAGCTGTTTTTT
cdr3_aa: CASTVGQGTGELFF

cdr3_length: 13
d_call: TRBD1
j_call: TRBJ2-1
clone_size: .
v_call: TRBV29-1
cdr3_nt: TGCAGCGGCCGGGACAGAACCTACAATGAGCAGTTCTTC
cdr3_aa: CSGRDRTYNEQFF

cdr3_length: 13
d_call: .
j_call: TRBJ2-1
clone_size: .
v_call: TRBV19
cdr3_nt: TGTGCCAGTACTAATTTCCCAGGGAATGAGCAGTTCTTC
cdr3_aa: CASTNFPGNEQFF

cdr3_length: 17
d_call: .
j_call: TRBJ2-7
clone_size: .
v_call: TRBV5-4
cdr3_nt: TGTGCCAGCAGCCCAACCGGACGGGGGAGGGGGAGTGACGAGCAGTACTTC
cdr3_aa: CASSPTGRGRGSDEQYF

cdr3_length: 13
d_call: .
j_call: TRBJ2-1
clone_size: .
v_call: TRBV7-7
cdr3_nt: TGTGCTAGCAGACAAGACGGGAGCAATGAGCAGTTCTTC
cdr3_aa: CASRQDGSNEQFF

cdr3_length: 12
d_call: .
j_call: TRBJ1-5
clone_size: .
v_call: TRBV29-1
cdr3_nt: TGCAGCACGGGTAGTAGCAATCAGCCCCAGCATTTT
cdr3_aa: CSTGSSNQPQHF

cdr3_length: 17
d_call: TRBD2
j_call: TRBJ2-7
clone_size: .
v_call: TRBV11-2
cdr3_nt: TGTGCCAGCAGCCCATCACCGGTTCGGACTAGCGACTACGAGCAGTACTTC
cdr3_aa: CASSPSPVRTSDYEQYF

cdr3_length: 15
d_call: TRBD1
j_call: TRBJ2-7
clone_size: .
v_call: TRBV19
cdr3_nt: TGTGCCAGTAGTATTGGTCCAGGGGGCTTCTACGAGCAGTACTTC
cdr3_aa: CASSIGPGGFYEQYF

cdr3_length: 14
d_call: .
j_call: TRBJ1-1
clone_size: .
v_call: TRBV6-5
cdr3_nt: TGTGCCAGCAGTTACTCGATGGGAGTTCCTGAAGCTTTCTTT
cdr3_aa: CASSYSMGVPEAFF

cdr3_length: 13
d_call: TRBD2
j_call: TRBJ2-7
clone_size: .
v_call: TRBV11-2
cdr3_nt: TGTGCCAGCAGGTCTAGCGGCGGCGGAGGGCAGTACTTC
cdr3_aa: CASRSSGGGGQYF

cdr3_length: 11
d_call: TRBD2
j_call: TRBJ2-1
clone_size: once
v_call: TRBV6-4
cdr3_nt: TGTGCCAGCAGCCTAGCGGGCGAGCAGTTCTTC
cdr3_aa: CASSLAGEQFF

cdr3_length: 15
d_call: .
j_call: TRBJ1-5
clone_size: few
v_call: TRBV19
cdr3_nt: TGTGCCAGTAGTGGAGGACAGCGCGTCGGTCAGCCCCAGCATTTT
cdr3_aa: CASSGGQRVGQPQHF

cdr3_length: 14
d_call: .
j_call: TRBJ1-1
clone_size: .
v_call: TRBV19
cdr3_nt: TGTGCCAGTAGTATAGATTGGGAGAACACTGAAGCTTTCTTT
cdr3_aa: CASSIDWENTEAFF

cdr3_length: 13
d_call: TRBD1
j_call: TRBJ1-2
clone_size: .
v_call: TRBV27
cdr3_nt: TGTGCCAGCAGCCGGGACAGGGACCGGGGCTACACCTTC
cdr3_aa: CASSRDRDRGYTF

cdr3_length: 17
d_call: .
j_call: TRBJ2-7
clone_size: .
v_call: TRBV27
cdr3_nt: TGTGCCAGCAGTTTAATTAGCAGGTGGAGGAGCCCCTACGAGCAGTACTTC
cdr3_aa: CASSLISRWRSPYEQYF

cdr3_length: 15
d_call: .
j_call: TRBJ2-5
clone_size: .
v_call: TRBV7-8
cdr3_nt: TGTGCCAGCAGCTTAGCAGTGGGAGTGGAAGAGACCCAGTACTTC
cdr3_aa: CASSLAVGVEETQYF

cdr3_length: 17
d_call: .
j_call: TRBJ1-5
clone_size: .
v_call: TRBV4-1
cdr3_nt: TGCGCCAGCAGCCAAGATCCCGGGCAGAACTACAATCAGCCCCAGCATTTT
cdr3_aa: CASSQDPGQNYNQPQHF

cdr3_length: 15
d_call: TRBD1
j_call: TRBJ2-7
clone_size: few
v_call: TRBV6-1
cdr3_nt: TGTGCCAGCAGTGAAAGGGGAGACAGGGGACACGAGCAGTACTTC
cdr3_aa: CASSERGDRGHEQYF

cdr3_length: 16
d_call: TRBD2
j_call: TRBJ2-7
clone_size: .
v_call: TRBV18
cdr3_nt: TGTGCCAGCTCACCTCGAGCGGGAGATACGTCGTACGAGCAGTACTTC
cdr3_aa: CASSPRAGDTSYEQYF

cdr3_length: 14
d_call: TRBD1
j_call: TRBJ1-2
clone_size: .
v_call: TRBV2
cdr3_nt: TGTGCCGGTCTCCGGGACAGGGGATCCCATGGCTACACCTTC
cdr3_aa: CAGLRDRGSHGYTF

cdr3_length: 12
d_call: .
j_call: TRBJ1-2
clone_size: .
v_call: TRBV25-1
cdr3_nt: TGTGCCAGCAGTGGCAGCCACTATGGCTACACCTTC
cdr3_aa: CASSGSHYGYTF

cdr3_length: 12
d_call: TRBD1
j_call: TRBJ1-2
clone_size: .
v_call: TRBV2
cdr3_nt: TGTGCCAGCACCGGACAGGCCTATGGCTACACCTTC
cdr3_aa: CASTGQAYGYTF

cdr3_length: 14
d_call: .
j_call: TRBJ2-7
clone_size: once
v_call: TRBV28
cdr3_nt: TGTGCCAGCAGTTTATCCGACGGGGACTACGAGCAGTACTTC
cdr3_aa: CASSLSDGDYEQYF

cdr3_length: 16
d_call: TRBD1
j_call: TRBJ2-7
clone_size: .
v_call: TRBV5-1
cdr3_nt: TGCGCCAGCAGCCCCGGACAGGGGATTTCCCCCCTCGAGCAGTACTTC
cdr3_aa: CASSPGQGISPLEQYF

cdr3_length: 16
d_call: .
j_call: TRBJ2-2
clone_size: .
v_call: TRBV10-3
cdr3_nt: TGTGCCATCAGTGAGTCAGTTGGGCTTGACACCGGGGAGCTGTTTTTT
cdr3_aa: CAISESVGLDTGELFF